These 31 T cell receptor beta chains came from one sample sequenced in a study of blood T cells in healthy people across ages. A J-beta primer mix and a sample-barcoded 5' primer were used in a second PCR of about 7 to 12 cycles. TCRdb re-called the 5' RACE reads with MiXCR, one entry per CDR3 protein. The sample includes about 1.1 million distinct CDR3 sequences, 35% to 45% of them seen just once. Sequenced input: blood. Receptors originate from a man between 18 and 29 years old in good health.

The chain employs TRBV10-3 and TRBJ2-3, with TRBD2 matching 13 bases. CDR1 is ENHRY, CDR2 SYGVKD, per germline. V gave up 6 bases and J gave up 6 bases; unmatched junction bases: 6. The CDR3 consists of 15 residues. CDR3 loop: CAIRRTSGGPDTQYF. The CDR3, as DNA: TGTGCCATCAGACGGACTAGCGGGGGACCGGATACGCAGTATTTT.

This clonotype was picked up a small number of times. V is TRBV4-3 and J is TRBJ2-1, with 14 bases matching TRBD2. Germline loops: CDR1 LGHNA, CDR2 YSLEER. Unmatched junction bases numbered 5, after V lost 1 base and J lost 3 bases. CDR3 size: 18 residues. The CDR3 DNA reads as TGCGCCAGCAGCCAAGTGACTAGCGGGGGGGAGGTCTACAATGAGCAGTTCTTC. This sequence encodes CASSQVTSGGEVYNEQFF.

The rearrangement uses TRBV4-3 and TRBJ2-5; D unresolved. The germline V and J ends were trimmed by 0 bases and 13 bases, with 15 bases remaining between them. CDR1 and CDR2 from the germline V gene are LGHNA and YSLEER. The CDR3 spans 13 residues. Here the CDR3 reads CASSQDGYNPPYF. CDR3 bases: TGCGCCAGCAGCCAAGATGGGTACAATCCTCCGTACTTC.

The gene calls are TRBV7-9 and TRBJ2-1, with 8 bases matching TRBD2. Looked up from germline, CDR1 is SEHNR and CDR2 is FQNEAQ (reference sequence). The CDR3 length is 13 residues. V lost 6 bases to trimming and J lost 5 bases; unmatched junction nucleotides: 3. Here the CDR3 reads CASSQAGDNEQFF. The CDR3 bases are TGTGCCAGCAGTCAAGCGGGGGACAATGAGCAGTTCTTC.

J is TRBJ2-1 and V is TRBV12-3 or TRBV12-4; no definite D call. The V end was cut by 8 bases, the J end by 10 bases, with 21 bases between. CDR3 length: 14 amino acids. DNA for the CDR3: TGTGCCAGCGGAATTAATGGGGTTTCCCACGAGCAGTTCTTC. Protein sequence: CASGINGVSHEQFF.

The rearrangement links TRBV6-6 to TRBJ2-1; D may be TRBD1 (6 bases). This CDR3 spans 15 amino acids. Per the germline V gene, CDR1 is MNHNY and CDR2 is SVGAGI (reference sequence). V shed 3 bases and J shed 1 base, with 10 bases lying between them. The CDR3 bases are TGTGCCAGCAGTTATGAGAGGGGGTCCTACAATGAGCAGTTCTTC. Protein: CASSYERGSYNEQFF.

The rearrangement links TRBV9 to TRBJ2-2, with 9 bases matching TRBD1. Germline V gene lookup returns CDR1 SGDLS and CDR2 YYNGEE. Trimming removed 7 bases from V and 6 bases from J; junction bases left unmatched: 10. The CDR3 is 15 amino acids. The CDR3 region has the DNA TGTGCCAGCGGAACCGGACAGGGGTGGCCCGGGGAGCTGTTTTTT. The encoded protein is CASGTGQGWPGELFF.

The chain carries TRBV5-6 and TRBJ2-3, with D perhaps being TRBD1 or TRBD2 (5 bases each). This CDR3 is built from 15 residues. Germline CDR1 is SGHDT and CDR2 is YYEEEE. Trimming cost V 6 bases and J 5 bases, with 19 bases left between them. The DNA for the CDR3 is TGTGCCAGCACCCACCGGGGCCCCCGAGGAGATACGCAGTATTTT. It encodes CASTHRGPRGDTQYF.

For the CDR3, the DNA is TGTGCCATCAGTGAAAGGACAACGAACACTGAAGCTTTCTTT. The encoded protein is CAISERTTNTEAFF. The chain employs TRBV10-3 and TRBJ1-1; weak D call: TRBD1 (5 bases). The CDR3 is 14 amino acids. V lost 3 bases to trimming and J lost 1 base, with 9 bases between them. In germline, CDR1 is ENHRY, CDR2 SYGVKD.

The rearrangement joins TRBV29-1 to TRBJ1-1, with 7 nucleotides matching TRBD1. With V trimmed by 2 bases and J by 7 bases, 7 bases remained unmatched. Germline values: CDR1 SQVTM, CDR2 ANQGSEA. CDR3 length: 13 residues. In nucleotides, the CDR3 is TGCAGCGTTGAACGAAAAGGGGGCTTTGAAGCTTTCTTT. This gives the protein CSVERKGGFEAFF. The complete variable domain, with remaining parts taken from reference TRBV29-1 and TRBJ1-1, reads SAVISQKPSRDICQRGTSLTIQCQVDSQVTMMFWYRQQPGQSLTLIATANQGSEATYESGFVIDKFPISRPNLTFSTLTVSNMSPEDSSIYLCSVERKGGFEAFFGQGTRLTVV.

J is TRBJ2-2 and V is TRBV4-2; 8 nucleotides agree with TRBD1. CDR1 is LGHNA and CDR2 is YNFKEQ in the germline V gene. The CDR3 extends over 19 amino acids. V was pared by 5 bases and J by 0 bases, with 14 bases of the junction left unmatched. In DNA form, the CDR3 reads TGTGCCAGCAGCGGAGAGCTTTCAGGGGGCAAGGCGAACACCGGGGAGCTGTTTTTT. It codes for CASSGELSGGKANTGELFF.

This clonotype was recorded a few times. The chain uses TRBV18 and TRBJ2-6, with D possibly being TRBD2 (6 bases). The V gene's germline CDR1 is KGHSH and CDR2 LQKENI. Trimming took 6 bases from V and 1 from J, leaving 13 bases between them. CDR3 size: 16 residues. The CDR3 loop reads CASSRDFQSGANVLTF. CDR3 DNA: TGTGCCAGCTCCCGGGACTTCCAATCTGGGGCCAACGTCCTGACTTTC.

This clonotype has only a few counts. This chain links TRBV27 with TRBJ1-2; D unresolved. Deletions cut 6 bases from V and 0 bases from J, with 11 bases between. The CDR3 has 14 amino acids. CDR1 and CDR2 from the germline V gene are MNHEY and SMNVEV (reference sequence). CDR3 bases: TGTGCCAGCAGGGTGGGGTTAGCTAACTATGGCTACACCTTC. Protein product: CASRVGLANYGYTF.

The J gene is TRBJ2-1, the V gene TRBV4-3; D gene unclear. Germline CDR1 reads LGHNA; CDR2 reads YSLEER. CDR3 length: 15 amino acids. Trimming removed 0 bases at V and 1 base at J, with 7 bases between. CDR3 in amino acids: CASSQEERSYNEQFF. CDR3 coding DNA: TGCGCCAGCAGCCAAGAAGAGCGTTCCTACAATGAGCAGTTCTTC.

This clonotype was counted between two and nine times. The DNA of the CDR3 is TGCAGTGCTAGCGGGACAGGGAATCAGCCCCAGCATTTT. Translation gives CSASGTGNQPQHF. J is TRBJ1-5 and V is TRBV20-1, with 9 bases that match TRBD1. This CDR3 comprises 13 residues. Germline-derived CDR1 and CDR2 are DFQATT and SNEGSKA (reference sequence). The junction had 1 base not matched to a gene; V was cut back by 3 bases and J by 4 bases.

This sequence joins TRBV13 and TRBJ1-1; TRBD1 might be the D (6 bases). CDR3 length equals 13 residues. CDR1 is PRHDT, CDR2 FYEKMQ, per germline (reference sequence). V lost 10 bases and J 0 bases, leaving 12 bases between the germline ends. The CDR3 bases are TGTGCCACCCTTAGGGGGATGAACACTGAAGCTTTCTTT. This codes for CATLRGMNTEAFF.

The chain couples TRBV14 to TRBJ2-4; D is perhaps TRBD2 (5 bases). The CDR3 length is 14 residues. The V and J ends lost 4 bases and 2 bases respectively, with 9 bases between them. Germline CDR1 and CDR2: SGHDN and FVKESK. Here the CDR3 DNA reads TGTGCCAGCAGCCGCCCCGGGACCAAAAACATTCAGTACTTC. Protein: CASSRPGTKNIQYF.

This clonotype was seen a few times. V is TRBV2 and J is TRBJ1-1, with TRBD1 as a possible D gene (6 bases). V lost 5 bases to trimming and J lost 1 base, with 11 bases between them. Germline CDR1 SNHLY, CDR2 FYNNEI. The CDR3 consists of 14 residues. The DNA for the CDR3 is TGTGCCAGCAGTCTTGACAGGTCGAACACTGAAGCTTTCTTT. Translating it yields CASSLDRSNTEAFF. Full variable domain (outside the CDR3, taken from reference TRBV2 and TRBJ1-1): EPEVTQTPSHQVTQMGQEVILRCVPISNHLYFYWYRQILGQKVEFLVSFYNNEISEKSEIFDDQFSVERPDGSNFTLKIRSTKLEDSAMYFCASSLDRSNTEAFFGQGTRLTVV.

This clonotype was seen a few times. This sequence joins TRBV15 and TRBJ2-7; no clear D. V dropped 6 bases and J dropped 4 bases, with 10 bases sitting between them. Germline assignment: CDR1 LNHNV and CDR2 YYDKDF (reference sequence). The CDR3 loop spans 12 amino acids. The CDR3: CATSRNMYEQYF. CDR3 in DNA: TGTGCCACCAGTAGAAATATGTACGAGCAGTACTTC.

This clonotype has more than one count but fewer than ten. CDR3 sequence reads: CASSLTVGANTDTQYF. The DNA of the CDR3 is TGTGCCAGCAGCTTAACCGTAGGAGCCAACACAGATACGCAGTATTTT. The gene calls are TRBV7-8 and TRBJ2-3; D is ambiguous. Per the germline V gene, CDR1 is SGHVS and CDR2 is FQNEAQ. This CDR3 is built from 16 residues. With 2 bases removed from V and 2 bases from J, the gap between germline ends came to 14 bases.

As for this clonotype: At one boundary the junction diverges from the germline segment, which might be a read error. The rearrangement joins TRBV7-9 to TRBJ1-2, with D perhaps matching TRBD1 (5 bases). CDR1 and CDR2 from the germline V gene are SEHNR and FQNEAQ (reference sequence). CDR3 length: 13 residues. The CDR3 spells CALTWGSKYGYTF. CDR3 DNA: TGCGCCCTTACGTGGGGGTCTAAATATGGCTACACCTTC. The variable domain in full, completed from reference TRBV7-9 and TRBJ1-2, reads DTGVSQNPRHKITKRGQNVTFRCDPISEHNRLYWYRQTLGQGPEFLTYFQNEAQLEKSRLLSDRFSAERPKGSFSTLEIQRTEQGDSAMYLCALTWGSKYGYTFGSGTRLTVV.

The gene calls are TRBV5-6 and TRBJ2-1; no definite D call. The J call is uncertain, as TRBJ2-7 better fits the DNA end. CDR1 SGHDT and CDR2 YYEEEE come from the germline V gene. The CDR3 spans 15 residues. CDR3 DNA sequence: TGTGCCAGCAGCTTAAGATTAGACTCCTACAATGAGCAGTACTTC. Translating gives CASSLRLDSYNEQYF.

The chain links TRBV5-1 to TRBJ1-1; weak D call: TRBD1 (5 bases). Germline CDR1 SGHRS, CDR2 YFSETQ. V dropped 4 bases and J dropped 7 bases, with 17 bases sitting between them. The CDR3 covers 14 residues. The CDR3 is CASSRGTGSGEAFF. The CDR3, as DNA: TGCGCCAGCAGCCGGGGGACGGGAAGTGGTGAAGCTTTCTTT.

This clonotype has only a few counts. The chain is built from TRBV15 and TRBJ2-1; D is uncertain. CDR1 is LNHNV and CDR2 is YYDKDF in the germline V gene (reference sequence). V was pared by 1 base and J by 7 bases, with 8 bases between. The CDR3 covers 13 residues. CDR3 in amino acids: CATSRVFGNEQFF. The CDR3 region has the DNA TGTGCCACCAGCAGAGTATTCGGTAATGAGCAGTTCTTC.

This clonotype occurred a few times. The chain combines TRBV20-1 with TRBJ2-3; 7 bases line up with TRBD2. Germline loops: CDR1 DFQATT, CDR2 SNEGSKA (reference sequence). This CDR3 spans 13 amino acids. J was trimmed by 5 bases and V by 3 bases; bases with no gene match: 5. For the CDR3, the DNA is TGCAGTGCTAGTACGGGAGGAAGAGATACGCAGTATTTT. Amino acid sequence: CSASTGGRDTQYF.

The CDR3 DNA reads as TGTGCCAGCAGTTTAAGAGACGGGAACTATGGCTACACCTTC. This translates into CASSLRDGNYGYTF. The gene calls are TRBV12-3 or TRBV12-4 and TRBJ1-2; D uncertain. This CDR3 has 14 residues. V lost 2 bases to trimming and J lost 2 bases, with 9 bases between them.

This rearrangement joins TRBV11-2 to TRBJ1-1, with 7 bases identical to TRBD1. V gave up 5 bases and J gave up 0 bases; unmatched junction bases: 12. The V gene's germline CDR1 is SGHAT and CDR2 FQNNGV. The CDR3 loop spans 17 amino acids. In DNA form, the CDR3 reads TGTGCCAGCAGCCCCACCACAGGGGCGTTCATGAACACTGAAGCTTTCTTT. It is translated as CASSPTTGAFMNTEAFF. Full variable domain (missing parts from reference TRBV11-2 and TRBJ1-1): EAGVAQSPRYKIIEKRQSVAFWCNPISGHATLYWYQQILGQGPKLLIQFQNNGVVDDSQLPKDRFSAERLKGVDSTLKIQPAKLEDSAVYLCASSPTTGAFMNTEAFFGQGTRLTVV.

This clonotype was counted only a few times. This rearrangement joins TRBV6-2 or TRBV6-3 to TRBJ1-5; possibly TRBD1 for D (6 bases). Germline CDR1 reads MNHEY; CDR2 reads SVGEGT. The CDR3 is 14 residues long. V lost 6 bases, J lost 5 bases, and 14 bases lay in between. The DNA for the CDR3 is TGTGCCAGCAGAAAGGACAGACAGGATCAGCCCCAGCATTTT. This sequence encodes CASRKDRQDQPQHF.

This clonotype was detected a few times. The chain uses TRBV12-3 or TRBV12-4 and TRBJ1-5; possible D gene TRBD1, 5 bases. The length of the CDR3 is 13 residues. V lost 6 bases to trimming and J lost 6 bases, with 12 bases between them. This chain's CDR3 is CASSDSRPQPQHF. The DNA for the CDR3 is TGTGCCAGCAGCGACAGCCGTCCTCAGCCCCAGCATTTT.

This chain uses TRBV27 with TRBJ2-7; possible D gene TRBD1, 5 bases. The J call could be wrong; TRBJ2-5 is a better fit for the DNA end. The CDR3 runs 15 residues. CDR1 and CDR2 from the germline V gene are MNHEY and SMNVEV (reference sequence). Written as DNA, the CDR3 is TGTGCCAGCAGTTCTCGGACAAATTGGCGAGAGACCCAGTACTTC. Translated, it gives CASSSRTNWRETQYF.

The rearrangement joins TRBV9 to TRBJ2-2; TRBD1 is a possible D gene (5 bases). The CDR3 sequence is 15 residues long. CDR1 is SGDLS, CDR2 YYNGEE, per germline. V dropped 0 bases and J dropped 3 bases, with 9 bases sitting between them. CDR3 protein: CASSVEGRDTGELFF. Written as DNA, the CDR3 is TGTGCCAGCAGCGTAGAGGGCAGGGACACCGGGGAGCTGTTTTTT.